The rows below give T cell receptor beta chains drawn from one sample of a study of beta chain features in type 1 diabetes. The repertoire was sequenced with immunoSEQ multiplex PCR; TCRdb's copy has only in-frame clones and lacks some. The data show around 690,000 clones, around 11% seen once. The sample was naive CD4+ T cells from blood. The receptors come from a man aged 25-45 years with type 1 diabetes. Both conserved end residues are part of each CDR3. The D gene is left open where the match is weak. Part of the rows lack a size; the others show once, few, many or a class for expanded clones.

CDR3: CASSVASQPRNSPLHF; DNA: TGTGCCAGCAGCGTAGCAAGTCAGCCGAGAAATTCACCCCTCCACTTT; D: NA; length: 16; size: NA; J: TRBJ1-6; V: TRBV9
CDR3: CASSLLPGESYEQYF; DNA: TGTGCCAGCAGCTTACTTCCCGGGGAATCCTACGAGCAGTACTTC; D: NA; length: 15; size: NA; J: TRBJ2-7; V: TRBV7-9
CDR3: CASSYSRDSYEQYF; DNA: TGTGCCAGCAGTTACTCCCGGGACAGCTACGAGCAGTACTTC; D: TRBD1; length: 14; size: few; J: TRBJ2-7; V: TRBV6-6
CDR3: CASTHRPGTNNEQFF; DNA: TGTGCCAGCACTCACAGACCCGGGACAAACAATGAGCAGTTCTTC; D: NA; length: 15; size: NA; J: TRBJ2-1; V: TRBV18
CDR3: CSVERRLAGDEQFF; DNA: TGCAGCGTTGAACGACGACTAGCGGGGGATGAGCAGTTCTTC; D: TRBD2; length: 14; size: few; J: TRBJ2-1; V: TRBV29-1
CDR3: CASSVGTEYGYTF; DNA: TGTGCCAGCAGCGTCGGGACCGAGTATGGCTACACCTTC; D: NA; length: 13; size: NA; J: TRBJ1-2; V: TRBV9
CDR3: CASSWGDPGANVLTF; DNA: TGTGCCAGCAGCTGGGGGGACCCTGGGGCCAACGTCCTGACTTTC; D: NA; length: 15; size: few; J: TRBJ2-6; V: TRBV2
CDR3: CASSSQGGGQETQYF; DNA: TGTGCCAGCAGCTCCCAGGGGGGTGGACAAGAGACCCAGTACTTC; D: NA; length: 15; size: NA; J: TRBJ2-5; V: TRBV5-6
CDR3: CASSLPGGYEQYF; DNA: TGCGCCAGCAGCCTACCCGGAGGTTACGAGCAGTACTTC; D: NA; length: 13; size: NA; J: TRBJ2-7; V: TRBV5-1
CDR3: CASSFSDGPFEQYF; DNA: TGTGCCAGCAGTTTTTCGGACGGTCCCTTCGAGCAGTACTTC; D: NA; length: 14; size: NA; J: TRBJ2-7; V: TRBV27
CDR3: CASSLTRAGTEAFF; DNA: TGTGCCAGCAGCTTAACCAGGGCGGGCACTGAAGCTTTCTTT; D: NA; length: 14; size: NA; J: TRBJ1-1; V: TRBV7-3
CDR3: CASSLSRQGANEQFF; DNA: TGCGCCAGCAGCTTGTCCCGACAGGGGGCCAATGAGCAGTTCTTC; D: TRBD1; length: 15; size: NA; J: TRBJ2-1; V: TRBV5-1
CDR3: CASSRAGDTEAFF; DNA: TGTGCCAGCAGCCGCGCCGGGGACACTGAAGCTTTCTTT; D: NA; length: 13; size: few; J: TRBJ1-1; V: TRBV11-3
CDR3: CASSLIPLGRQGSYEQYF; DNA: TGCGCCAGCAGCTTGATACCCCTCGGGAGACAGGGATCCTACGAGCAGTACTTC; D: NA; length: 18; size: NA; J: TRBJ2-7; V: TRBV5-1
CDR3: CASSLTDQPQHF; DNA: TGTGCCAGCAGCTTAACGGACCAGCCCCAGCATTTT; D: NA; length: 12; size: NA; J: TRBJ1-5; V: TRBV7-9
CDR3: CASSRGLAGDNEQFF; DNA: TGCGCCAGCAGCCGTGGACTAGCGGGAGACAATGAGCAGTTCTTC; D: TRBD2; length: 15; size: few; J: TRBJ2-1; V: TRBV4-3
CDR3: CASAQHGQETQYF; DNA: TGTGCCAGCGCGCAACATGGTCAAGAGACCCAGTACTTC; D: NA; length: 13; size: few; J: TRBJ2-5; V: TRBV5-6
CDR3: CAYRARGEETQYF; DNA: TGTGCTTACCGGGCCAGGGGGGAAGAGACCCAGTACTTC; D: NA; length: 13; size: NA; J: TRBJ2-5; V: TRBV2
CDR3: CASSLGTGGNEKLFF; DNA: TGTGCCAGCAGCCTGGGGACAGGGGGGAATGAAAAACTGTTTTTT; D: TRBD1; length: 15; size: few; J: TRBJ1-4; V: TRBV14
CDR3: CASTPRSRGNSPLHF; DNA: TGTGCCAGCACCCCAAGGTCGAGAGGTAATTCACCCCTCCACTTT; D: NA; length: 15; size: few; J: TRBJ1-6; V: TRBV27
CDR3: CASSLGQGDQPQHF; DNA: TGTGCCAGCAGCTTAGGGCAGGGGGATCAGCCCCAGCATTTT; D: TRBD1; length: 14; size: NA; J: TRBJ1-5; V: TRBV7-2
CDR3: CACGQGNQPQHF; DNA: TGTGCCTGCGGACAGGGCAATCAGCCCCAGCATTTT; D: TRBD1; length: 12; size: few; J: TRBJ1-5; V: TRBV30
CDR3: CASSPPRDTEAFF; DNA: TGTGCCAGCAGCCCCCCGAGGGACACTGAAGCTTTCTTT; D: NA; length: 13; size: NA; J: TRBJ1-1; V: TRBV6-5
CDR3: CASSVTGSAVNEQFF; DNA: TGTGCCAGCAGCGTGACAGGATCGGCAGTAAATGAGCAGTTCTTC; D: NA; length: 15; size: NA; J: TRBJ2-1; V: TRBV9
CDR3: CASTPSGQGGTDTQYF; DNA: TGTGCCAGTACCCCATCGGGACAGGGGGGCACAGATACGCAGTATTTT; D: TRBD1; length: 16; size: NA; J: TRBJ2-3; V: TRBV19
CDR3: CASSVVAEANYGYTF; DNA: TGTGCCAGCAGCGTAGTAGCAGAAGCTAACTATGGCTACACCTTC; D: NA; length: 15; size: few; J: TRBJ1-2; V: TRBV9
CDR3: CASSVMGQALNTEAFF; DNA: TGCGCCAGCAGCGTCATGGGGCAGGCCTTGAACACTGAAGCTTTCTTT; D: NA; length: 16; size: NA; J: TRBJ1-1; V: TRBV4-1
CDR3: CASSFQGARNNSPLHF; DNA: TGTGCCAGCAGCTTCCAGGGGGCGAGGAATAATTCACCCCTCCACTTT; D: TRBD1; length: 16; size: few; J: TRBJ1-6; V: TRBV11-2
CDR3: CAIGRDRGRREGYTF; DNA: TGTGCCATTGGCCGGGACAGGGGACGTCGAGAAGGCTACACCTTC; D: TRBD1; length: 15; size: NA; J: TRBJ1-2; V: TRBV19
CDR3: CASSLDSTGELFF; DNA: TGTGCCAGCAGCTTGGACAGTACCGGGGAGCTGTTTTTT; D: NA; length: 13; size: few; J: TRBJ2-2; V: TRBV5-4
CDR3: CASSQKRTSGLGRQGTDTQYF; DNA: TGTGCCAGCAGCCAAAAGAGGACTAGCGGCCTGGGGCGACAGGGGACAGATACGCAGTATTTT; D: TRBD2; length: 21; size: few; J: TRBJ2-3; V: TRBV4-2
CDR3: CASSYFGTHNSPLHF; DNA: TGTGCCAGCAGTTACTTTGGGACACACAATTCACCCCTCCACTTT; D: NA; length: 15; size: few; J: TRBJ1-6; V: TRBV6-5
CDR3: CASSQDRGTAEYF; DNA: TGTGCCAGCAGCCAAGATCGTGGGACTGCGGAGTATTTT; D: NA; length: 13; size: NA; J: TRBJ2-3; V: TRBV14
CDR3: CASSVVIRPSDRTATNEKLFF; DNA: TGTGCCAGCAGCGTAGTTATAAGGCCCTCTGACCGGACTGCAACTAATGAAAAACTGTTTTTT; D: NA; length: 21; size: NA; J: TRBJ1-4; V: TRBV9